This T cell receptor (beta chain) was captured by sequencing in a study of cytomegalovirus exposure and HLA in healthy donors. Broader study findings: Among TCR beta chains, those listed as cytomegalovirus-associated numbered around 160. Another analysis was done later, and it associated around 15,000 TCR beta sequences with HLA alleles at 0.05 false discovery rate.

Regarding this clone: The antigen remains unidentified.

Both 60 Vbeta primers and 13 Jbeta primers went into the PCR. Libraries were prepared by immunoSEQ multiplex PCR; TCRdb keeps only in-frame clonotypes and omits some of them. The repertoire includes about 160,000 clones, about 80% of them detected once, and approximately 1.3% sits in the top ten. The CDR3 consists of 15 residues. The germline V gene encodes CDR1 SEHNR and CDR2 FQNEAQ (reference sequence). The ends lost 4 bases at V and 2 bases at J; junction bases unmatched: 5. Sequencing was performed on PBMCs. The clonotype was recovered from a young man in good health and CMV-seronegative. The chain couples TRBV7-9 to TRBJ2-3; 8 bases are shared with TRBD2. CDR3 residues: CASSSLAAPTDTQYF. The CDR3 nucleotides read TGTGCCAGCAGCTCACTAGCGGCACCCACAGATACGCAGTATTTT.